The sequence of this T cell receptor (beta chain) was determined in a study of blood T cell repertoires in COVID-19. This CDR3 is built from 14 residues. Trimming removed 0 bases at V and 5 bases at J, with 7 bases between. Looked up from germline, CDR1 is MNHEY and CDR2 is SVGEGT. The table came from immunoSEQ multiplex PCR; TCRdb's copy has only in-frame clones and leaves some out. The sample records some 290,000 clones, approximately 87% being singletons. This receptor was obtained from a man aged 60-69 years who had recovered from COVID-19. The source material was peripheral blood. The chain joins TRBV6-2 or TRBV6-3 to TRBJ1-4; D remains unclear. CDR3 loop: CASSYSPRNEKLFF. The CDR3 coding sequence is TGTGCCAGCAGTTACTCCCCCAGAAATGAAAAACTGTTTTTT.